The table lists the clone carrying this TCR beta chain with a few counts. What it binds is unknown. This may arise from a read error, as a much more abundant clone is one base away. The ends were cut back, 8 bases at V and 3 bases at J, with 8 bases in the middle. The length of the CDR3 is 11 residues. Per the germline V gene, CDR1 is SGHTA and CDR2 is FQGNSA. The entry originates in a study of T cells after yellow fever vaccination. Study as a whole: Libraries from low-cell-number fractions were prepared with the SMART-Seq v4 Ultra Low Input RNA kit. The study's findings and limits: It was a weaker secondary response, yet one that peaked faster, at day 5 versus 15. FACS-sorted repertoires might harbor abundant contaminating clonotypes from the bulk population. Subsequent booster samples again held most clones from primary vaccination (96% CD4, over 80% CD8).

One entry per CDR3 protein, called by TCRdb with MiXCR from the 5' RACE reads. The sample shows 450,000 to 550,000 distinct CDR3 sequences, under 25% of them seen only once. The sequence was obtained from a man aged 25-45 years who received the YFV17D yellow fever vaccine. The V and J genes are TRBV7-2 and TRBJ2-7; D perhaps matches TRBD1 (6 bases). The sequencing here drew on PBMCs, taken 15 days after the yellow fever booster vaccination. The CDR3 loop reads CASGQSYEQYF. The DNA for the CDR3 is TGTGCCAGCGGACAGAGCTACGAGCAGTACTTC. Based on the CDR3 plus reference TRBV7-2 and TRBJ2-7, the full variable domain is GAGVSQSPSNKVTEKGKDVELRCDPISGHTALYWYRQSLGQGLEFLIYFQGNSAPDKSGLPSDRFSAERTGGSVSTLTIQRTQQEDSAVYLCASGQSYEQYFGPGTRLTVT.